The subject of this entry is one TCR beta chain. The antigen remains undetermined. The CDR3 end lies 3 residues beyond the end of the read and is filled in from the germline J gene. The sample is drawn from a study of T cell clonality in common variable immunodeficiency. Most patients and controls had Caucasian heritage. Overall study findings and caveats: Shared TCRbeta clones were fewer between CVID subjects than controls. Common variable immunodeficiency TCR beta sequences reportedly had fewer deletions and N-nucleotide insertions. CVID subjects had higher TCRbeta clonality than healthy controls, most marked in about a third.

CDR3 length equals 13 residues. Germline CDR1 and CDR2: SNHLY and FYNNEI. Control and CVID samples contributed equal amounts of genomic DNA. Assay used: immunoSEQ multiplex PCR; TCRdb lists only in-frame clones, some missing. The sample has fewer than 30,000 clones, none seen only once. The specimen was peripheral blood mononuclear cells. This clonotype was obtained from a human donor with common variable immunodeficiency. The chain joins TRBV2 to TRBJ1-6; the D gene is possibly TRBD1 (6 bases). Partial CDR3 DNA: TGTGCCAGCTGGTCGGGGGGCCTTACTCCC. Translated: CASWSGGLTP. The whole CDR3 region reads CASWSGGLTPLHF.